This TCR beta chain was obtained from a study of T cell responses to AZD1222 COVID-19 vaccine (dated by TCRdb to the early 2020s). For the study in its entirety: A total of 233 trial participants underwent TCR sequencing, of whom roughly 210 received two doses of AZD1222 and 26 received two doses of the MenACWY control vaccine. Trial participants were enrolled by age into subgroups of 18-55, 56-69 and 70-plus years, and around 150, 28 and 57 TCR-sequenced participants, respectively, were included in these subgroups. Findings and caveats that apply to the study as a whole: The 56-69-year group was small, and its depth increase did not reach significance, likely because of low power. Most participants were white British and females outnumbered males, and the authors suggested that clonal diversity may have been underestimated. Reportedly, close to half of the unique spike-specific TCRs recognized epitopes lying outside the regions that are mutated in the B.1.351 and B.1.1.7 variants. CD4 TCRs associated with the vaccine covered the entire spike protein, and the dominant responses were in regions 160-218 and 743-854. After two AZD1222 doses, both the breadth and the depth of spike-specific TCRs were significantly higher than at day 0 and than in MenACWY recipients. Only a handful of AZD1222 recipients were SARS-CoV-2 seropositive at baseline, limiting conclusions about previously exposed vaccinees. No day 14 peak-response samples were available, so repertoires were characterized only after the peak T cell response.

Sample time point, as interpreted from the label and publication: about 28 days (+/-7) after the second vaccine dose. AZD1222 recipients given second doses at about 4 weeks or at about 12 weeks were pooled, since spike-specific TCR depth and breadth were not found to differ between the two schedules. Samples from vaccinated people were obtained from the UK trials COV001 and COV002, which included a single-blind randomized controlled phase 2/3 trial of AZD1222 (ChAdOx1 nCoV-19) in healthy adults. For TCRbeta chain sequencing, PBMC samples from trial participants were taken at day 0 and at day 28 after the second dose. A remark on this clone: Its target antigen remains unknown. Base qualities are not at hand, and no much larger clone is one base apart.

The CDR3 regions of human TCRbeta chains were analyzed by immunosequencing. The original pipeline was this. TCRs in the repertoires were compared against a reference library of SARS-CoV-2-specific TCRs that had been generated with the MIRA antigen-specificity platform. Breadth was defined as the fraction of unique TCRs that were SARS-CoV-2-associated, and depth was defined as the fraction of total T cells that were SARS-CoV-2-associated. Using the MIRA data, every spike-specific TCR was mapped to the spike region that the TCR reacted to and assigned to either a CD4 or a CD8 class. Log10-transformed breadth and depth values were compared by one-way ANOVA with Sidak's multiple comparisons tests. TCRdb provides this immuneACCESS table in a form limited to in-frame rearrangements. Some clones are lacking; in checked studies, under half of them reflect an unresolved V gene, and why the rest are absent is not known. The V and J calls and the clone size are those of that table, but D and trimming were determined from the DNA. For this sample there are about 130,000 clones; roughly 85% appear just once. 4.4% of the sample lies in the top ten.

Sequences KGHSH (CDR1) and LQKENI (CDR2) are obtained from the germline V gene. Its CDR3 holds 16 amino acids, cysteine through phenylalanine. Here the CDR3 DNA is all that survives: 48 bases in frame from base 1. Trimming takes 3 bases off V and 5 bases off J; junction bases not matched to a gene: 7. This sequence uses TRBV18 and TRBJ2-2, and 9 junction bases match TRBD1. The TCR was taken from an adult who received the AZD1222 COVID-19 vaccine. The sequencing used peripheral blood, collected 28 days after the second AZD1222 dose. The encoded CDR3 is CASSPPGTGRTGELFF. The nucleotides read TGTGCCAGCTCACCCCCCGGGACAGGGCGAACCGGGGAGCTGTTTTTT.